Following are 22 T cell receptor beta chains from one sample sequenced in a study of Tregs in tolerant kidney transplant recipients. Using immunoSEQ multiplex PCR, the repertoire was profiled, and TCRdb retains in-frame clones only, with some absent. The top ten clones hold 11% of a sample with 60,000 to 70,000 clones, 80% to 95% of them seen once. Here the sequenced sample was CD8+ T cells from blood, taken before the transplant. Receptor source: a human donor who received a combined kidney and bone marrow transplant.

The count of this clone is one. The CDR3 loop reads CASSVEGARGNEQFF. DNA for the CDR3: TGTGCCAGCAGCGTAGAGGGGGCCAGGGGGAATGAGCAGTTCTTC. This sequence joins TRBV9 and TRBJ2-1, with TRBD1 matching 7 bases. The germline V gene encodes CDR1 SGDLS and CDR2 YYNGEE. This CDR3 is 15 amino acids long. Trimming at V came to 0 bases and at J to 7 bases, leaving 7 bases not matched to a gene.

J is TRBJ2-5 and V is TRBV27; 12 nucleotides align to TRBD1. After removal of 8 bases from V and 4 bases from J, the junction contained 5 bases not matched to a gene. The CDR3 has 14 residues. The V gene's germline CDR1 is MNHEY and CDR2 SMNVEV (reference sequence). This CDR3 reads CASWGTGGIETQYF. CDR3 nucleotides: TGTGCCAGCTGGGGGACAGGGGGCATAGAGACCCAGTACTTC.

The chain combines TRBV28 with TRBJ1-1; D gene unclear. This CDR3 region has 14 residues. Germline CDR1 MDHEN, CDR2 SYDVKM. V was pared by 0 bases and J by 5 bases, with 10 bases between. DNA of the CDR3: TGTGCCAGCAGTTTATGGACGAGGAATACTGAAGCTTTCTTT. Translation gives CASSLWTRNTEAFF.

V usage is TRBV11-3 and J usage is TRBJ2-1, with TRBD2 identical over 7 bases. V was clipped by 0 bases and J by 0 bases; unmatched bases: 2. The germline CDR1 and CDR2 sequences are SGHNT and YENEEA. The CDR3 extends over 16 amino acids. CDR3 residues: CASSLERESSYNEQFF. For the CDR3, the DNA is TGTGCCAGCAGCTTAGAGCGGGAGAGCTCCTACAATGAGCAGTTCTTC.

The gene calls are TRBV11-3 and TRBJ2-1; tentative D call: TRBD1 (6 bases). The CDR3 is made up of 15 amino acids. Per germline, CDR1 SGHNT and CDR2 YENEEA. Deletions cut 5 bases from V and 3 bases from J, with 14 bases between. CDR3 residues: CASSRQKGDYNEQFF. The CDR3 coding sequence is TGTGCCAGCAGCCGACAGAAGGGGGACTACAATGAGCAGTTCTTC.

The V and J genes are TRBV11-2 and TRBJ2-7, with 7 bases identical to TRBD2. Trimming cost V 1 base and J 3 bases; bases outside gene matches: 9. CDR1 and CDR2 from the germline V gene are SGHAT and FQNNGV. The CDR3 loop spans 16 amino acids. The CDR3 DNA reads as TGTGCCAGCAGCTTAGGGGCGGGACTAACCTACTACGAGCAGTACTTC. It translates to CASSLGAGLTYYEQYF.

The gene calls are TRBV9 and TRBJ2-2; D unresolved. Trimming took 3 bases from V and 4 from J, leaving 7 bases between them. The CDR3 length is 13 residues. Per the germline V gene, CDR1 is SGDLS and CDR2 is YYNGEE. The CDR3 is CASSAPVTGELFF. The DNA of the CDR3 is TGTGCCAGCAGCGCTCCGGTCACCGGGGAGCTGTTTTTT.

The CDR3 reads CASSLARRQGGTGELFF. In DNA form, the CDR3 reads TGTGCCAGCAGCTTAGCCCGAAGACAGGGGGGGACCGGGGAGCTGTTTTTT. The chain uses TRBV7-9 and TRBJ2-2, with 9 nucleotides matching TRBD1. Losses at the gene ends were 0 bases for V and 5 bases for J; bases not matched to a gene: 7. Germline V gene sequence: CDR1 SEHNR, CDR2 FQNEAQ (reference sequence). This CDR3 has 17 residues.

V gene TRBV5-5 combines with J gene TRBJ2-7; 8 bases line up with TRBD1. The CDR3 has 13 amino acids. The V segment lost 5 bases and the J segment 6 bases; nucleotides outside the gene matches: 7. Germline CDR1 SGHKS, CDR2 YYEKEE (reference sequence). The CDR3 DNA reads TGTGCCAGCAGTTCCGCAGGGGGCGCCGAGCAGTACTTC. This encodes CASSSAGGAEQYF.

This chain uses TRBV7-8 with TRBJ2-7; 8 nucleotides match TRBD1. Germline trimming cut 4 bases from V and 6 bases from J; bases unmatched to any gene: 11. This CDR3 contains 15 residues. Per germline, CDR1 SGHVS and CDR2 FQNEAQ. DNA of the CDR3: TGTGCCAGCAGCTCGCTCCGGGACAGGTCCCTCGAGCAGTACTTC. This encodes CASSSLRDRSLEQYF.

The chain is built from TRBV6-1 and TRBJ1-1, with TRBD1 matching 7 bases. Germline loops: CDR1 MNHNS, CDR2 SASEGT. Trimming at V came to 6 bases and at J to 6 bases, leaving 7 bases not matched to a gene. The CDR3 is 13 amino acids. This CDR3 reads CASRDTGEAEAFF. CDR3 DNA: TGTGCCAGCAGAGATACAGGGGAGGCTGAAGCTTTCTTT.

The CDR3 is CSLLAGNEQYF. The CDR3, as DNA: TGCAGCTTACTAGCGGGGAACGAGCAGTACTTC. The chain joins TRBV29-1 to TRBJ2-7; 10 nucleotides line up with TRBD2. Germline trimming cut 8 bases from V and 5 bases from J; bases unmatched to any gene: 3. The V gene's germline CDR1 is SQVTM and CDR2 ANQGSEA. This CDR3 contains 11 residues.

Worth noting for this clone: Within the sample, other DNA sequences also encode this same CDR3. The rearrangement joins TRBV27 to TRBJ2-7; 10 bases are a match to TRBD1. The CDR3 is made up of 16 amino acids. V trimming: 0 bases; J trimming: 1 base; junction bases outside the gene matches: 3. CDR1 and CDR2 from the germline V gene are MNHEY and SMNVEV (reference sequence). The DNA of the CDR3 is TGTGCCAGCAGTTTATCGGGGACAGGGGAGTCCTACGAGCAGTACTTC. Amino acid sequence: CASSLSGTGESYEQYF.

The CDR3 bases are TGTGCCAGCTCCCTGACACCTACTGAAGCTTTCTTT. It yields the protein CASSLTPTEAFF. The chain joins TRBV18 to TRBJ1-1; unclear D gene. Trimming took off 6 bases at V and 5 bases at J, with 10 bases between the two ends. CDR3 size: 12 residues. Germline V gene sequence: CDR1 KGHSH, CDR2 LQKENI.

The gene calls are TRBV9 and TRBJ1-1; TRBD1 matches at 7 bases. Germline CDR1 reads SGDLS; CDR2 reads YYNGEE. The V and J ends lost 2 bases and 2 bases, in that order; junction bases with no gene match: 6. This CDR3 region has 15 residues. Written as DNA, the CDR3 is TGTGCCAGCAGCGTCTCAGGGGGAGGCAACACTGAAGCTTTCTTT. Protein: CASSVSGGGNTEAFF.

CDR3 in DNA: TGCAGCGTTGAGGGACAGGGGACTAATGAAAAACTGTTTTTT. Its translation: CSVEGQGTNEKLFF. The rearrangement uses TRBV29-1 and TRBJ1-4; TRBD1 matches at 10 bases. Germline V gene sequence: CDR1 SQVTM, CDR2 ANQGSEA. J gave up 2 bases and V 3 bases, and 0 bases lay outside the gene matches. This CDR3 contains 14 residues.

The chain joins TRBV7-9 to TRBJ2-3; maybe TRBD2 (6 bases). Germline-derived CDR1 and CDR2 are SEHNR and FQNEAQ (reference sequence). There are 11 residues in the CDR3. V lost 2 bases and J 9 bases, leaving 6 bases between the germline ends. Here the CDR3 reads CASSLLATQYF. In DNA, the CDR3 is TGTGCCAGCAGCTTACTAGCGACGCAGTATTTT.

This clone appeared a single time. The rearrangement uses TRBV2 and TRBJ2-2; D call uncertain. This CDR3 has 11 residues. Trimming removed 7 bases at V and 7 bases at J, with 7 bases between. The germline V gene encodes CDR1 SNHLY and CDR2 FYNNEI. CDR3 DNA sequence: TGTGCCAGCATCTCGGGCGGGGAGCTGTTTTTT. Encoded protein: CASISGGELFF.

V gene TRBV28 combines with J gene TRBJ1-1, with 7 bases matching TRBD1. V lost 5 bases and J lost 5; bases outside the gene matches: 5. The CDR3 runs to 13 residues. CDR1 MDHEN and CDR2 SYDVKM come from the germline V gene. DNA for the CDR3: TGTGCCAGCAGTCGGGGACAGCTAACTGAAGCTTTCTTT. Amino acid sequence: CASSRGQLTEAFF.

The chain is built from TRBV11-3 and TRBJ2-1; weak D call: TRBD1 (6 bases). V dropped 6 bases and J dropped 2 bases, with 14 bases sitting between them. The CDR3 runs to 15 residues. CDR1 is SGHNT, CDR2 YENEEA, per germline. The CDR3 region is CASRTGTSTYNEQFF. Here the CDR3 DNA reads TGTGCCAGCAGGACCGGGACATCAACCTACAATGAGCAGTTCTTC.

The J gene is TRBJ2-7, the V gene TRBV4-3, with 7 positions matching TRBD1. Germline CDR1 and CDR2: LGHNA and YSLEER. CDR3 length equals 16 residues. The junction had 6 bases not matched to a gene; V was cut back by 0 bases and J by 1 base. CDR3 in amino acids: CASSQEENRGSYEQYF. Written as DNA, the CDR3 is TGCGCCAGCAGCCAAGAAGAGAACAGGGGTTCCTACGAGCAGTACTTC.

The chain combines TRBV7-2 with TRBJ2-2, with 14 bases matching TRBD2. Unmatched junction bases numbered 9, after V lost 4 bases and J lost 5 bases. The CDR3 has 18 amino acids. In germline, CDR1 is SGHTA, CDR2 FQGNSA. The CDR3 DNA sequence: TGTGCCAGCAGCTCTCCGACTAGCGGGGGGGCCGTAACCGGGGAGCTGTTTTTT. This codes for CASSSPTSGGAVTGELFF.